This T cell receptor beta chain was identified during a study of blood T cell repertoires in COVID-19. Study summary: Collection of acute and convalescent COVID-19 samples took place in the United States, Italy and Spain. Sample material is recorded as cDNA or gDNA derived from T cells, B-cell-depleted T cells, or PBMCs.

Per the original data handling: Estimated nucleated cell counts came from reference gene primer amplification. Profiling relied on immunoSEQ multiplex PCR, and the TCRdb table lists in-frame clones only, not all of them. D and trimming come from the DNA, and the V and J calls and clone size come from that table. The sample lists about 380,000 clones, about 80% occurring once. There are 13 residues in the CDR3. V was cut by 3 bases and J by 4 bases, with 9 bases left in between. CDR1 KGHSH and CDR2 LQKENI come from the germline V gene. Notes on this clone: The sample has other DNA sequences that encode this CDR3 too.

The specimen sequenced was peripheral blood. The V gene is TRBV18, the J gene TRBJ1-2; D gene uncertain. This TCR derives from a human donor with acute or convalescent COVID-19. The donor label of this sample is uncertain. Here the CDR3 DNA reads TGTGCCAGCTCACCGGAGGGATCCTATGGCTACACCTTC. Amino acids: CASSPEGSYGYTF.